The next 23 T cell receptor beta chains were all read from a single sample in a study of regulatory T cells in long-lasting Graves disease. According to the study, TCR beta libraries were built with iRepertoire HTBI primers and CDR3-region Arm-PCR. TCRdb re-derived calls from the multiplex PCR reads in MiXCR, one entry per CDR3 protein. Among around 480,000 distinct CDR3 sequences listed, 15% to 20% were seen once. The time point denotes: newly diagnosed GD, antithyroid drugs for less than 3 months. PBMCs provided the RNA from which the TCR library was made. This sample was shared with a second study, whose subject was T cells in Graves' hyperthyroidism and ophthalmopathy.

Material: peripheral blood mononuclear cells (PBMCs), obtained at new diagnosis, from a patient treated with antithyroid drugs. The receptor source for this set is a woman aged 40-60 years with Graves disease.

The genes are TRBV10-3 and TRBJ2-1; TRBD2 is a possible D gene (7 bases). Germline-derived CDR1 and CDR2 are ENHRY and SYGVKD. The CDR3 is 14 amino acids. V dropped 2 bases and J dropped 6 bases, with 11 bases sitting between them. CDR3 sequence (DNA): TGTGCCATCAGTGAGATGGGGGGGCCCAATGAGCAGTTCTTC. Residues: CAISEMGGPNEQFF.

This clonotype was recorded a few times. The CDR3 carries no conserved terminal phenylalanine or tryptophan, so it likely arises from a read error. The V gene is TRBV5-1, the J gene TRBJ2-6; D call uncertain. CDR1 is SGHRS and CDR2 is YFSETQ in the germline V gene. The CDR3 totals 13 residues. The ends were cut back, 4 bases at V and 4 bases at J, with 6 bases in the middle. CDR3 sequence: CASSGTGANVLTS. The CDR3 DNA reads TGCGCCAGCAGCGGCACGGGGGCCAACGTCCTGACTTCC.

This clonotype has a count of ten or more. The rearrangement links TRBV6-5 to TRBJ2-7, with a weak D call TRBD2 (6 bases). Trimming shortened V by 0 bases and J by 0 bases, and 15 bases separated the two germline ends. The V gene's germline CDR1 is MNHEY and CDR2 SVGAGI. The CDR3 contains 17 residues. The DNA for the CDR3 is TGTGCCAGCAGTTACTCGACACGCGGGGATTTCTCCTACGAGCAGTACTTC. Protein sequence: CASSYSTRGDFSYEQYF.

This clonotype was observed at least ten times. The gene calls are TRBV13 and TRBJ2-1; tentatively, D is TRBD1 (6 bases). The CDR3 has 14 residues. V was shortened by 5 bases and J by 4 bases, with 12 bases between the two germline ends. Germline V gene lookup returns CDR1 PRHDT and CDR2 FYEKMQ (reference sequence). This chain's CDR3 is CASSVRGSYNEQFF. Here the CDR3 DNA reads TGTGCCAGCAGCGTGAGGGGGAGTTACAATGAGCAGTTCTTC.

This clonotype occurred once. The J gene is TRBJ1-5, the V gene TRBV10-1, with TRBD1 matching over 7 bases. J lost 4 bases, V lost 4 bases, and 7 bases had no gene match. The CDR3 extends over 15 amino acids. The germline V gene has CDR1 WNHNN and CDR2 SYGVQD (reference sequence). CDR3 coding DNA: TGCGCCAGCAGTGCTTGGGACAGAGAAAATCAGCCCCAGCATTTT. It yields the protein CASSAWDRENQPQHF.

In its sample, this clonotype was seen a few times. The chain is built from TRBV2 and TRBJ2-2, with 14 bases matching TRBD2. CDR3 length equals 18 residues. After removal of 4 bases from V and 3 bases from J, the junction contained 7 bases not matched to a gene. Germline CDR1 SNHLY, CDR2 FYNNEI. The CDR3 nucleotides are TGTGCCAGCAGTGTGTTGACTAGCGGGGGGGCCTACACCGGGGAGCTGTTTTTT. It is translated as CASSVLTSGGAYTGELFF. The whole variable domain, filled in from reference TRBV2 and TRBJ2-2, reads EPEVTQTPSHQVTQMGQEVILRCVPISNHLYFYWYRQILGQKVEFLVSFYNNEISEKSEIFDDQFSVERPDGSNFTLKIRSTKLEDSAMYFCASSVLTSGGAYTGELFFGEGSRLTVL.

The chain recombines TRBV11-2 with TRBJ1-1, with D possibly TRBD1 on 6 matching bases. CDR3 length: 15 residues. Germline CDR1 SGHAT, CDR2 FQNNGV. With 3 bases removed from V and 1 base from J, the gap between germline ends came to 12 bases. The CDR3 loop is CASSFGRTENTEAFF. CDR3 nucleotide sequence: TGTGCCAGCAGCTTCGGCAGGACAGAGAACACTGAAGCTTTCTTT.

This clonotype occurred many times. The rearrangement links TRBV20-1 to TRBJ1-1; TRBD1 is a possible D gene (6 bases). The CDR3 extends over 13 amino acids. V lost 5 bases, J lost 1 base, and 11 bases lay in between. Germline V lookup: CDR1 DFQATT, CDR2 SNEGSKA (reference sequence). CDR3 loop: CSAPRTENTEAFF. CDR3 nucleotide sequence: TGCAGTGCTCCTCGGACAGAGAACACTGAAGCTTTCTTT.

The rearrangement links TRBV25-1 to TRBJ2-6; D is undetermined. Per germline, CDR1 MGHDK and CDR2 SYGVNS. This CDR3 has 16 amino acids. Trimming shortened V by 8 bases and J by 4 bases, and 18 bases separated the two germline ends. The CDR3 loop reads CASERPDQTGANVLTF. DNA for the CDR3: TGTGCCAGCGAGAGGCCCGACCAGACAGGGGCCAACGTCCTGACTTTC.

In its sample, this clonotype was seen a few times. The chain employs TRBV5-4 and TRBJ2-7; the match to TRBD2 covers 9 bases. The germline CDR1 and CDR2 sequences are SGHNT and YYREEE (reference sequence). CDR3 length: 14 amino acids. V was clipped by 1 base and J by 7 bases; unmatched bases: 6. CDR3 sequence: CASSLSGGPREQYF. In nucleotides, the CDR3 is TGTGCCAGCAGCTTGAGCGGGGGGCCCCGGGAGCAGTACTTC.

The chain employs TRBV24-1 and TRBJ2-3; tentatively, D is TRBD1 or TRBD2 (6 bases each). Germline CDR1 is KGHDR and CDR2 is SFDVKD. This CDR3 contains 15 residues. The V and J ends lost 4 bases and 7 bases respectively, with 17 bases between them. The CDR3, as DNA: TGTGCCACCAGTGACCCCCCGGGGGCGCAAAATACGCAGTATTTT. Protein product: CATSDPPGAQNTQYF.

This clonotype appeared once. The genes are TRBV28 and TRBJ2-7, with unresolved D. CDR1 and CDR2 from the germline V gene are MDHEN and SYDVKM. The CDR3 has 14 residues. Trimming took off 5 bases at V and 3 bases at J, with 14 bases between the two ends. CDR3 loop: CASSEVPSGYEQYF. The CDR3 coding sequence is TGTGCCAGCAGTGAAGTTCCATCCGGCTACGAGCAGTACTTC.

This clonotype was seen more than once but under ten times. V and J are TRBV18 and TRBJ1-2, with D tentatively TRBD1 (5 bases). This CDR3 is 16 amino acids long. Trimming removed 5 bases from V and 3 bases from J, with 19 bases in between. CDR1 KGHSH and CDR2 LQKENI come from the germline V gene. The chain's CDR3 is CASSTTVREVDYGYTF. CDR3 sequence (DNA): TGTGCCAGCTCAACCACCGTCAGGGAAGTCGACTATGGCTACACCTTC.

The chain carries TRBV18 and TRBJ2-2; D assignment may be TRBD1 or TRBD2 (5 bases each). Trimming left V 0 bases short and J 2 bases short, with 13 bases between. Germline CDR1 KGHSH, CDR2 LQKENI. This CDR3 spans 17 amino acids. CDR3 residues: CASSPPSRGPNTGELFF. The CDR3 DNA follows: TGTGCCAGCTCACCACCTTCACGGGGCCCAAACACCGGGGAGCTGTTTTTT.

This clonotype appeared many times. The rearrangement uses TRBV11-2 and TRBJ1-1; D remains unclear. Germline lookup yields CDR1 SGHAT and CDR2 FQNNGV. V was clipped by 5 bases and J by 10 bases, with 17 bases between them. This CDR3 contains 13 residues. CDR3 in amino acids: CASSRGMTPGAFF. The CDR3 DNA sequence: TGTGCCAGCAGCCGAGGAATGACCCCGGGAGCTTTCTTT. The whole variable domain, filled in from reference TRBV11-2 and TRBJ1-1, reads EAGVAQSPRYKIIEKRQSVAFWCNPISGHATLYWYQQILGQGPKLLIQFQNNGVVDDSQLPKDRFSAERLKGVDSTLKIQPAKLEDSAVYLCASSRGMTPGAFFGQGTRLTVV.

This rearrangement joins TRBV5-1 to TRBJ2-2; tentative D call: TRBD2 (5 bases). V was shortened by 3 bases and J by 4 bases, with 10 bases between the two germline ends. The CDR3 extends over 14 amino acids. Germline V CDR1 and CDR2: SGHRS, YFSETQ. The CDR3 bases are TGCGCCAGCAGCTCCCCGGCGGGCACCGGGGAGCTGTTTTTT. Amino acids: CASSSPAGTGELFF.

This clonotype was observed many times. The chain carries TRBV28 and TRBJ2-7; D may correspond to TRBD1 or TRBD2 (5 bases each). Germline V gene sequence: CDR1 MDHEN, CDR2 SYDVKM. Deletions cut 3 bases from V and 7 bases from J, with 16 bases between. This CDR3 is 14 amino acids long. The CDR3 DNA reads TGTGCCAGCAGTTTCGCTCAGGGAGCTTGGGAGCAGTACTTC. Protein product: CASSFAQGAWEQYF.

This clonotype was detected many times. The CDR3 here is CASSPGRTDTQYF. For the CDR3, the DNA is TGTGCCAGCAGTCCGGGGCGCACAGATACGCAGTATTTT. This chain joins TRBV12-3 or TRBV12-4 and TRBJ2-3; the D call may be TRBD1 or TRBD2 (5 bases each). The ends were cut back, 5 bases at V and 1 base at J, with 7 bases in the middle. The CDR3 is 13 amino acids.

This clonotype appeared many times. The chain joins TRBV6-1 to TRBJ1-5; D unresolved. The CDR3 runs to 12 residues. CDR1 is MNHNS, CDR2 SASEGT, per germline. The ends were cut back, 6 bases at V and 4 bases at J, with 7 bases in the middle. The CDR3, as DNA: TGTGCCAGCAGGACCGGGAATCAGCCCCAGCATTTT. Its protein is CASRTGNQPQHF.

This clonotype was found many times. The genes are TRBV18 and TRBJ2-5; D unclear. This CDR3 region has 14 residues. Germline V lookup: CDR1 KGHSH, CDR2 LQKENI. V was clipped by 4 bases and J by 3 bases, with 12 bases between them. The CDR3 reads CASSLASVKETQYF. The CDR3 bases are TGTGCCAGCTCACTGGCGTCGGTGAAAGAGACCCAGTACTTC.

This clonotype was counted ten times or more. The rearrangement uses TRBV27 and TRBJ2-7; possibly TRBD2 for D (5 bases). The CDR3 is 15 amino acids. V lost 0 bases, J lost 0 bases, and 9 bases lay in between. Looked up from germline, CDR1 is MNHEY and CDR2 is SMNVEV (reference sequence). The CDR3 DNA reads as TGTGCCAGCAGTTTATCGGCTAGCTTCTCCTACGAGCAGTACTTC. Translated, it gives CASSLSASFSYEQYF.

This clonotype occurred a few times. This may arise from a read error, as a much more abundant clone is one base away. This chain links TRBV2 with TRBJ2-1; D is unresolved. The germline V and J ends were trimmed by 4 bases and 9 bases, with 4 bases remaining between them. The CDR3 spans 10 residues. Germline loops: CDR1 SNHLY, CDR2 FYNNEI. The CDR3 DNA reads TGTGCCAGCAGTGTTATTGAGCAGTTCTTC. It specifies CASSVIEQFF.

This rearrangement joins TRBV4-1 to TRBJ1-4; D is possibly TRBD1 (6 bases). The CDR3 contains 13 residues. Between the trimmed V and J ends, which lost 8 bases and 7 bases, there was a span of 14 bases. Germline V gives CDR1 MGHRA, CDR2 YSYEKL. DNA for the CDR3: TGCGCCAGCGGACAGTTACGGTTTGAAAAACTGTTTTTT. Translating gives CASGQLRFEKLFF.